Listed here are 2 T cell receptor beta chains from one sample, sequenced in a study of blood T cell repertoires in COVID-19. Repertoires were generated with immunoSEQ multiplex PCR, while TCRdb's copy carries only in-frame clones and drops some. The sample shows more than 85,000 clones, more than 90% of them seen only once. Sample: peripheral blood. Receptors originate from a man aged 55 to 70 with acute or convalescent COVID-19.

This clone was counted once. The rearrangement joins TRBV5-4 to TRBJ2-1; 10 bases fit TRBD2. The CDR3 is 16 amino acids. Germline loops: CDR1 SGHNT, CDR2 YYREEE (reference sequence). V shed 3 bases and J 6 bases; nucleotides not matched to a gene: 9. The CDR3 nucleotides are TGTGCCAGCAGCTCCGGCCTAGCGGGAGATATCAATGAGCAGTTCTTC. Translating gives CASSSGLAGDINEQFF.

The V call is TRBV9, the J call TRBJ2-1, with 8 bases identical to TRBD1. CDR3 length: 16 amino acids. The germline gives CDR1 SGDLS, CDR2 YYNGEE. V gave up 3 bases and J gave up 6 bases; unmatched junction bases: 11. The CDR3 loop is CASSAQGQVSLNEQFF. CDR3 sequence (DNA): TGTGCCAGCAGCGCCCAGGGACAGGTCTCCCTCAATGAGCAGTTCTTC.